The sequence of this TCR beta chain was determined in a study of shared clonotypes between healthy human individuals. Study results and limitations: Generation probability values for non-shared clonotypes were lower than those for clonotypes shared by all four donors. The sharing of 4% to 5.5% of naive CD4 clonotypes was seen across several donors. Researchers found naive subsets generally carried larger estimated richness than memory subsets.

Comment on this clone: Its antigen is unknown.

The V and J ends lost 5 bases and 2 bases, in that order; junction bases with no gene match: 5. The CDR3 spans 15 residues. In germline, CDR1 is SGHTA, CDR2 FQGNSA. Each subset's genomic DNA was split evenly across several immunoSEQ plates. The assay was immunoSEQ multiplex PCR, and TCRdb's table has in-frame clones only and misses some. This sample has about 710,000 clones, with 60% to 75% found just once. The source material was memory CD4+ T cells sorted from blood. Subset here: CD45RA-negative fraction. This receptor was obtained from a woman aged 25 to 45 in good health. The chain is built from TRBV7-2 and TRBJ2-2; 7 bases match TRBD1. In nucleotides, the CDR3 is TGTGCCAGCAGCACCCGGACAGGCAACACCGGGGAGCTGTTTTTT. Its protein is CASSTRTGNTGELFF.